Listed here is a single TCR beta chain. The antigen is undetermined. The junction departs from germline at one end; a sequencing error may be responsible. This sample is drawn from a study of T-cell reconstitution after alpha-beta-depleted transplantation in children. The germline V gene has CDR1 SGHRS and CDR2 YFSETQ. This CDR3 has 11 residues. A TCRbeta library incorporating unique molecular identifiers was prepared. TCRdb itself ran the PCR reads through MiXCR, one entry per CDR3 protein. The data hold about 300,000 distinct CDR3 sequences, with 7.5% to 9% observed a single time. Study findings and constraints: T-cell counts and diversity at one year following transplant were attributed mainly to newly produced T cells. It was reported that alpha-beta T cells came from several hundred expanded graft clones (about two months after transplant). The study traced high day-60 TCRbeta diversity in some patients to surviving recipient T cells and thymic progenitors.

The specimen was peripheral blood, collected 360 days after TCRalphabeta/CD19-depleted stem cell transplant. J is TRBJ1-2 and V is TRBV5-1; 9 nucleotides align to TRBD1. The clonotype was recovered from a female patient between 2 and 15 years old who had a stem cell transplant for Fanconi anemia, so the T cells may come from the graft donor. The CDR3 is CASKDGTGYSF. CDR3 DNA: TGCGCCAGCAAAGATGGGACAGGGTATTCCTTC.